One sample yielded the 15 T cell receptor beta chains listed below, sequenced in a study of post-analysis software for immune sequencing data. Study-wide results and caveats: Patients had higher frequencies than controls of roughly 5 TRBV segments, including TRBV5-6, TRBV5-1 and TRBV20-1.

For these TCRs, the target antigens are not known. Unique molecular identifiers had been added to the TCR beta cDNA libraries. TCRdb ran MiXCR on the PCR reads and lists one entry per CDR3 protein. The sample includes 750,000 to 950,000 distinct CDR3 sequences, around 46% of them seen just once. Sequencing was carried out using blood. Receptors originate from a girl aged 10-17 years with multiple sclerosis.

This chain's CDR3 is CSARDSGLNEQFF. CDR3 DNA sequence: TGCAGTGCTAGAGATTCAGGGCTCAATGAGCAGTTCTTC. The rearrangement joins TRBV20-1 to TRBJ2-1, with D possibly being TRBD1 (5 bases). Between the trimmed V and J ends, which lost 0 bases and 6 bases, there was a span of 9 bases. The length of the CDR3 is 13 residues. Per the germline V gene, CDR1 is DFQATT and CDR2 is SNEGSKA (reference sequence).

The chain combines TRBV7-2 with TRBJ1-1; TRBD1 is a possible D gene (5 bases). Germline V gives CDR1 SGHTA, CDR2 FQGNSA. Trimming cost V 2 bases and J 1 base, with 11 bases left between them. CDR3 length: 15 amino acids. This CDR3 is CASSLYGGSNTEAFF. The CDR3 DNA follows: TGTGCCAGCAGCTTATACGGGGGATCGAACACTGAAGCTTTCTTT.

J is TRBJ2-4 and V is TRBV6-2 or TRBV6-3, with 8 bases lining up with TRBD2. The J call is uncertain, as TRBJ2-5 better fits the DNA end. The CDR3 has 16 residues. Per germline, CDR1 MNHEY and CDR2 SVGEGT. The CDR3 DNA is TGTGCCAGCAGTTACCGGACTAGCATCCGTAAAGAGACCCAGTACTTC. This sequence encodes CASSYRTSIRKETQYF.

The chain carries TRBV27 and TRBJ2-7, with TRBD2 matching 8 bases. The V segment lost 0 bases and the J segment 6 bases; nucleotides outside the gene matches: 7. Germline CDR1 is MNHEY and CDR2 is SMNVEV (reference sequence). The CDR3 is made up of 15 amino acids. CDR3 loop: CASSLSGLVYGEQYF. CDR3 coding DNA: TGTGCCAGCAGTTTATCGGGACTAGTGTATGGCGAGCAGTACTTC.

This chain connects TRBV29-1 to TRBJ2-1; TRBD1 matches at 11 bases. V shed 4 bases and J 10 bases; nucleotides not matched to a gene: 18. Germline loops: CDR1 SQVTM, CDR2 ANQGSEA. The CDR3 totals 17 residues. The CDR3 is CSVAGTEGQGGFREQFF. As DNA, the CDR3 is TGCAGCGTTGCCGGGACCGAGGGACAGGGGGGTTTTCGGGAGCAGTTCTTC.

This clonotype has more than one count but fewer than ten. The chain carries TRBV7-8 and TRBJ2-1; 11 nucleotides match TRBD1. Germline loops: CDR1 SGHVS, CDR2 FQNEAQ. This CDR3 is built from 16 residues. J gave up 2 bases and V 7 bases, and 7 bases lay outside the gene matches. The CDR3 here is CASNFPGQGAYNEQFF. In DNA, the CDR3 is TGTGCCAGCAATTTTCCGGGACAGGGGGCCTACAATGAGCAGTTCTTC.

This clonotype has a handful of counts. The CDR3 nucleotides read TGTGCCAGCAGCCCAGGACTAGCGGGATCATATACGCAGTATTTT. Translated: CASSPGLAGSYTQYF. The V call is TRBV7-2, the J call TRBJ2-3, with 12 bases identical to TRBD2. CDR3 length equals 15 residues. Trimming cost V 5 bases and J 7 bases; bases outside gene matches: 7. The V gene's germline CDR1 is SGHTA and CDR2 FQGNSA.

The DNA for the CDR3 is TGCAGGGCCAAAATCGGAAACATTCAGTACTTC. Residues: CRAKIGNIQYF. This chain links TRBV20-1 with TRBJ2-4; D unclear. Germline V gene sequence: CDR1 DFQATT, CDR2 SNEGSKA (reference sequence). This CDR3 has 11 residues.

The gene calls are TRBV12-3 or TRBV12-4 and TRBJ2-1, with D hard to call. Between the trimmed V and J ends, which lost 5 bases and 0 bases, there was a span of 11 bases. The CDR3 is 15 amino acids. As DNA, the CDR3 is TGTGCCAGCAGTCTTCGAATGCGCTCCTACAATGAGCAGTTCTTC. Protein: CASSLRMRSYNEQFF.

This clonotype was observed a single time. Here the CDR3 omits its conserved ending phenylalanine or tryptophan, so a read error is the likely source. V is TRBV5-1 and J is TRBJ2-5, with TRBD2 matching over 7 bases. The CDR3 has 16 amino acids. CDR1 is SGHRS and CDR2 is YFSETQ in the germline V gene. V lost 4 bases, J lost 0 bases, and 9 bases stayed unmatched. The DNA of the CDR3 is TGCGCCAGCAGCCTAAGACTAGCAGAGTACCAAGAGACCCAGTACTAC. Protein sequence: CASSLRLAEYQETQYY.

This clonotype has only a few counts. The V call is TRBV7-2, the J call TRBJ2-1; weak D call: TRBD2 (5 bases). V was shortened by 4 bases and J by 6 bases, with 10 bases between the two germline ends. Germline V gives CDR1 SGHTA, CDR2 FQGNSA. The CDR3 runs to 13 residues. DNA of the CDR3: TGTGCCAGCAGCTCAACTAGGAGCAATGAGCAGTTCTTC. It is translated as CASSSTRSNEQFF.

This clonotype has just a few counts. The chain has TRBV6-1 and TRBJ1-2, with D perhaps TRBD1 (5 bases). The CDR3 covers 15 residues. V lost 5 bases and J lost 5, with 18 bases in between. Germline-derived CDR1 and CDR2 are MNHNS and SASEGT. The CDR3 region is CASSFSTVRTYGYTF. CDR3 DNA: TGTGCCAGCAGTTTTTCGACAGTACGGACTTATGGCTACACCTTC.

V gene TRBV7-2 combines with J gene TRBJ2-3; the D is unclear. The germline CDR1 and CDR2 sequences are SGHTA and FQGNSA. The CDR3 loop spans 17 amino acids. Trimming removed 3 bases at V and 5 bases at J, with 21 bases between. This CDR3 reads CASSFIPGPVLGDTQYF. The CDR3 DNA reads as TGTGCCAGCAGCTTTATACCGGGTCCCGTTTTAGGAGATACGCAGTATTTT.

The chain has TRBV7-6 and TRBJ2-1; TRBD2 agrees at 10 bases. This CDR3 is 17 amino acids long. V lost 1 base and J lost 8; bases outside the gene matches: 11. Germline CDR1 reads SGHVS; CDR2 reads FNYEAQ. CDR3 nucleotide sequence: TGTGCCAGCAGCTTAGTGGCTAGCGGGGGCTTTGACGATGAGCAGTTCTTC. Protein sequence: CASSLVASGGFDDEQFF.

The CDR3: CASSVGAGEGTDTQYF. The CDR3 DNA is TGTGCCAGCAGCGTGGGAGCGGGAGAGGGCACAGATACGCAGTATTTT. The rearrangement joins TRBV9 to TRBJ2-3; 8 nucleotides align to TRBD2. CDR1 and CDR2 (germline): SGDLS, YYNGEE. The CDR3 consists of 16 residues. Trimming removed 2 bases from V and 1 base from J; junction bases left unmatched: 6.